The 30 T cell receptor beta chains below come from one sample, sequenced in a study of vaccination and CD4 T cells after COVID-19. Their antigens remain unidentified. Cultured CD4+ T cell DNA underwent sequencing with the Oncomine TCR Beta short-read assay. One entry per CDR3 protein, called by TCRdb with MiXCR from the PCR reads. This table has around 15,000 distinct CDR3 sequences, 60% to 75% appearing once. Sample treatment: approximately 11-day PBMC culture with coronavirus spike peptide pools or control peptides (ViraFEST assay). Sample: CD4+ T cells from blood, cultured in vitro. The receptors shown here come from a human donor who had recovered from COVID-19.

V and J are TRBV15 and TRBJ2-7; D gene uncertain. Trimming removed 1 base at V and 3 bases at J, with 7 bases between. Germline V lookup: CDR1 LNHNV, CDR2 YYDKDF (reference sequence). This CDR3 is built from 13 residues. The DNA of the CDR3 is TGTGCCACCAGCAGAGGGATACTCTACGAGCAGTACTTC. Translation gives CATSRGILYEQYF.

V is TRBV7-2 and J is TRBJ2-1; TRBD1 matches at 7 bases. Germline V gives CDR1 SGHTA, CDR2 FQGNSA. CDR3 size: 15 residues. V shed 3 bases and J 3 bases; nucleotides not matched to a gene: 5. CDR3 sequence: CASSLWGTDYNEQFF. The CDR3 region has the DNA TGTGCCAGCAGCTTGTGGGGGACAGACTACAATGAGCAGTTCTTC.

The rearrangement links TRBV19 to TRBJ2-5; a possible D gene is TRBD1 (6 bases). V was shortened by 5 bases and J by 5 bases, with 12 bases between the two germline ends. The CDR3 is made up of 13 amino acids. In germline, CDR1 is LNHDA, CDR2 SQIVND (reference sequence). CDR3: CASSVQGSETQYF. The CDR3 DNA follows: TGTGCCAGTAGTGTCCAGGGGTCGGAGACCCAGTACTTC.

The chain is built from TRBV6-1 and TRBJ2-5; TRBD2 matches 12 bases. From germline, CDR1 is MNHNS and CDR2 SASEGT. The CDR3 spans 15 residues. The V and J ends lost 5 bases and 1 base, in that order; junction bases with no gene match: 2. The DNA for the CDR3 is TGTGCCAGCAGTAGGACTAGCGGGACCCAAGAGACCCAGTACTTC. Its translation is CASSRTSGTQETQYF.

The J gene is TRBJ2-3, the V gene TRBV20-1; 9 bases align to TRBD2. Unmatched junction bases numbered 9, after V lost 0 bases and J lost 2 bases. CDR1 is DFQATT, CDR2 SNEGSKA, per germline (reference sequence). The CDR3 is 17 amino acids. The CDR3 loop reads CSARDRASGTLTDTQYF. The DNA of the CDR3 is TGCAGTGCTAGAGATCGGGCTAGCGGGACACTCACAGATACGCAGTATTTT.

The chain couples TRBV20-1 to TRBJ2-7; D is perhaps TRBD2 (6 bases). Germline assignment: CDR1 DFQATT and CDR2 SNEGSKA (reference sequence). The CDR3 runs 14 residues. V lost 3 bases and J 3 bases, leaving 15 bases between the germline ends. CDR3 DNA sequence: TGCAGTGCTAGTTTGCCGGGACTCCTCTACGAGCAGTACTTC. Amino acid sequence: CSASLPGLLYEQYF.

CDR3 coding DNA: TGCAGTGCAGCCGGGACTAGCGGTGACATTCAGTACTTC. This codes for CSAAGTSGDIQYF. The rearrangement joins TRBV20-1 to TRBJ2-4; 11 nucleotides match TRBD2. The V segment lost 6 bases and the J segment 8 bases; nucleotides outside the gene matches: 6. The CDR3 contains 13 residues. CDR1 is DFQATT, CDR2 SNEGSKA, per germline (reference sequence).

This clonotype was counted a single time. V is TRBV2 and J is TRBJ2-7; 8 positions agree with TRBD1. The CDR3 spans 15 residues. J gave up 5 bases and V 1 base, and 7 bases lay outside the gene matches. Germline CDR1 reads SNHLY; CDR2 reads FYNNEI. This chain's CDR3 is CASSEVGQGVNEQYF. CDR3 DNA sequence: TGTGCCAGCAGTGAAGTTGGACAGGGCGTTAACGAGCAGTACTTC.

The chain links TRBV15 to TRBJ2-3; the match to TRBD2 covers 8 bases. Germline-derived CDR1 and CDR2 are LNHNV and YYDKDF (reference sequence). Trimming cost V 8 bases and J 6 bases; bases outside gene matches: 10. The CDR3 has 14 residues. The CDR3 DNA is TGTGCCACCGGACGCGGGGGGTGGGTTGATACGCAGTATTTT. Amino acid sequence: CATGRGGWVDTQYF.

This chain uses TRBV28 with TRBJ2-7, with D perhaps given as TRBD1 or TRBD2 (5 bases each). CDR1 MDHEN and CDR2 SYDVKM come from the germline V gene. Trimming took 2 bases from V and 7 from J, leaving 15 bases between them. The CDR3 contains 14 residues. This chain's CDR3 is CASSLGTHQREQYF. CDR3 nucleotides: TGTGCCAGCAGTTTAGGGACCCACCAGAGAGAGCAGTACTTC.

The gene calls are TRBV19 and TRBJ2-7, with 9 bases aligning to TRBD2. Germline lookup yields CDR1 LNHDA and CDR2 SQIVND (reference sequence). The junction had 8 bases not matched to a gene; V was cut back by 3 bases and J by 2 bases. This CDR3 comprises 16 residues. CDR3 DNA sequence: TGTGCCAGTAGTATCACGAGCGGGAGGACCACCTACGAGCAGTACTTC. It translates to CASSITSGRTTYEQYF.

The chain links TRBV20-1 to TRBJ2-1; 10 nucleotides align to TRBD2. This CDR3 region has 15 residues. In germline, CDR1 is DFQATT, CDR2 SNEGSKA (reference sequence). V gave up 4 bases and J gave up 5 bases; unmatched junction bases: 8. The CDR3 loop reads CSAILTSGKDNEQFF. The CDR3 DNA reads as TGCAGTGCTATCCTTACTAGCGGGAAAGACAATGAGCAGTTCTTC.

V is TRBV28 and J is TRBJ1-5; D possibly corresponds to TRBD1 (5 bases). The CDR3 extends over 14 amino acids. Germline V gives CDR1 MDHEN, CDR2 SYDVKM. Trimming took 4 bases from V and 1 from J, leaving 8 bases between them. The CDR3 DNA follows: TGTGCCAGCAGTTGGGGGGGGAGCAATCAGCCCCAGCATTTT. This translates into CASSWGGSNQPQHF.

The J gene is TRBJ2-5, the V gene TRBV6-2 or TRBV6-3, with D possibly being TRBD2 (6 bases). The CDR3 contains 12 residues. The germline V gene encodes CDR1 MNHEY and CDR2 SVGEGT. Trimming left V 6 bases short and J 7 bases short, with 12 bases between. The CDR3 region is CASSRDSGTQYF. Written as DNA, the CDR3 is TGTGCCAGCAGCCGGGACTCGGGGACCCAGTACTTC.

This rearrangement joins TRBV6-2 or TRBV6-3 to TRBJ2-3; 14 positions match TRBD2. Germline V gives CDR1 MNHEY, CDR2 SVGEGT. The length of the CDR3 is 15 residues. Germline trimming cut 5 bases from V and 4 bases from J; bases unmatched to any gene: 2. The CDR3 reads CASSRLAGGADTQYF. For the CDR3, the DNA is TGTGCCAGCAGTCGACTAGCGGGAGGGGCAGATACGCAGTATTTT.

The chain couples TRBV15 to TRBJ1-5; D perhaps matches TRBD1 (6 bases). The ends were cut back, 2 bases at V and 7 bases at J, with 15 bases in the middle. This CDR3 region has 15 residues. Germline-derived CDR1 and CDR2 are LNHNV and YYDKDF (reference sequence). CDR3: CATSRTMGAEQPQHF. The CDR3 coding sequence is TGTGCCACCAGCAGAACGATGGGGGCAGAACAGCCCCAGCATTTT. The full variable domain, completed using reference TRBV15 and TRBJ1-5, is DAMVIQNPRYQVTQFGKPVTLSCSQTLNHNVMYWYQQKSSQAPKLLFHYYDKDFNNEADTPDNFQSRRPNTSFCFLDIRSPGLGDTAMYLCATSRTMGAEQPQHFGDGTRLSIL.

This sequence joins TRBV20-1 and TRBJ1-1; D is undetermined. The CDR3 is made up of 10 amino acids. V was cut by 3 bases and J by 4 bases, with 3 bases left in between. Germline V gene sequence: CDR1 DFQATT, CDR2 SNEGSKA (reference sequence). CDR3 in amino acids: CSARFTEAFF. For the CDR3, the DNA is TGCAGTGCTAGGTTCACTGAAGCTTTCTTT.

The gene calls are TRBV24-1 and TRBJ1-2; D is ambiguous. V dropped 9 bases and J dropped 2 bases, with 12 bases sitting between them. Germline CDR1 reads KGHDR; CDR2 reads SFDVKD. This CDR3 spans 13 amino acids. The CDR3 sequence is CATQRTANYGYTF. CDR3 DNA: TGTGCCACCCAGCGGACGGCCAACTATGGCTACACCTTC.

The V call is TRBV25-1, the J call TRBJ1-1; TRBD1 matches 7 bases. V shed 10 bases, J shed 7 bases, and the junction held 12 bases outside the gene matches. The CDR3 is made up of 13 amino acids. Germline values: CDR1 MGHDK, CDR2 SYGVNS. CDR3 DNA sequence: TGTGCCACCCTAGACAGGGTGGGGAGTGAAGCTTTCTTT. Translated: CATLDRVGSEAFF. The variable domain in full, with the rest retrieved from reference TRBV25-1 and TRBJ1-1, is EADIYQTPRYLVIGTGKKITLECSQTMGHDKMYWYQQDPGMELHLIHYSYGVNSTEKGDLSSESTVSRIRTEHFPLTLESARPSHTSQYLCATLDRVGSEAFFGQGTRLTVV.

This chain joins TRBV7-9 and TRBJ2-3, with 8 bases that match TRBD1. This CDR3 has 12 residues. With V trimmed by 3 bases and J by 9 bases, 2 bases remained unmatched. The V gene's germline CDR1 is SEHNR and CDR2 FQNEAQ (reference sequence). CDR3: CASSFDRGTQYF. The CDR3 DNA reads TGTGCCAGCAGCTTCGACAGGGGAACGCAGTATTTT.

This sequence joins TRBV30 and TRBJ2-1; 10 bases agree with TRBD2. Per germline, CDR1 GTSNPN and CDR2 SVGIG (reference sequence). CDR3 size: 14 residues. The trim removed 4 bases at V and 7 bases at J, leaving 7 bases unmatched. The CDR3 here is CAWKRLAGENEQFF. The CDR3, as DNA: TGTGCCTGGAAGCGTCTAGCGGGAGAAAATGAGCAGTTCTTC.

The sample holds a few counts of this clonotype. This sequence joins TRBV6-1 and TRBJ2-7, with 7 bases identical to TRBD1. CDR3 length: 13 residues. Germline CDR1 is MNHNS and CDR2 is SASEGT. The CDR3 loop reads CATSRQGDTKQYF. The CDR3 nucleotides read TGTGCGACTTCTCGACAGGGAGATACGAAGCAGTACTTC.

The chain joins TRBV20-1 to TRBJ1-2; D is ambiguous. V was shortened by 3 bases and J by 0 bases, with 8 bases between the two germline ends. The CDR3 is made up of 13 amino acids. CDR1 DFQATT and CDR2 SNEGSKA come from the germline V gene (reference sequence). Written as DNA, the CDR3 is TGCAGTGCTAGGGGCTCCACTAACTATGGCTACACCTTC. It encodes CSARGSTNYGYTF.

The J gene is TRBJ1-2, the V gene TRBV19; 9 bases map to TRBD1. Germline V gives CDR1 LNHDA, CDR2 SQIVND (reference sequence). The CDR3 extends over 15 amino acids. V shed 3 bases, J shed 8 bases, and the junction held 10 bases outside the gene matches. CDR3 loop: CASSISRQGERGYTF. Here the CDR3 DNA reads TGTGCCAGTAGTATTTCTCGACAGGGGGAGAGGGGCTACACCTTC.

The V gene is TRBV24-1, the J gene TRBJ2-1, with 7 bases matching TRBD2. Germline CDR1 reads KGHDR; CDR2 reads SFDVKD. V was clipped by 3 bases and J by 0 bases; unmatched bases: 4. CDR3 size: 16 residues. The CDR3 bases are TGTGCCACCAGTGATGTGCTAGCGGACTCCTACAATGAGCAGTTCTTC. Its protein product is CATSDVLADSYNEQFF.

The gene calls are TRBV12-3 or TRBV12-4 and TRBJ1-2; TRBD1 matches 7 bases. This CDR3 has 15 residues. The J segment lost 2 bases and the V segment lost 3 bases, leaving 6 bases of the junction unmatched. CDR3 amino acids: CASSFRDRPNYGYTF. CDR3 in DNA: TGTGCCAGCAGTTTCCGGGACAGACCCAACTATGGCTACACCTTC.

V is TRBV2 and J is TRBJ2-1; 9 positions match TRBD2. CDR3 size: 14 residues. The ends lost 6 bases at V and 9 bases at J; junction bases unmatched: 9. The germline V gene has CDR1 SNHLY and CDR2 FYNNEI. The CDR3, as DNA: TGTGCCAGCAGGCGGCGGGAGGGCCTGGGTGAGCAGTTCTTC. Amino acids: CASRRREGLGEQFF.

In this sample, this clonotype turned up a few times. This chain links TRBV7-8 with TRBJ2-1; 12 bases agree with TRBD2. The junction had 6 bases not matched to a gene; V was cut back by 5 bases and J by 1 base. The length of the CDR3 is 17 residues. Germline CDR1 reads SGHVS; CDR2 reads FQNEAQ. CDR3 sequence: CASSPPSGRASYNEQFF. Here the CDR3 DNA reads TGTGCCAGCAGCCCCCCTAGCGGGAGGGCGTCCTACAATGAGCAGTTCTTC.

The count of this clonotype is one. The rearrangement links TRBV6-4 to TRBJ1-1; 11 bases align to TRBD1. The junction had 7 bases not matched to a gene; V was cut back by 6 bases and J by 7 bases. CDR3 length equals 14 residues. Germline V CDR1 and CDR2: MRHNA, SNTAGT. CDR3 sequence reads: CASRGSGQGGEAFF. As DNA, the CDR3 is TGTGCCAGCAGGGGATCGGGACAGGGGGGTGAAGCTTTCTTT.

This clonotype appeared once. This chain connects TRBV5-1 to TRBJ2-3; no clear D gene. The CDR3 length is 14 residues. Trimming took 0 bases from V and 3 from J, leaving 8 bases between them. Germline V lookup: CDR1 SGHRS, CDR2 YFSETQ. The CDR3 nucleotides are TGCGCCAGCAGCTTGGGGGATCATACAGATACGCAGTATTTT. Translated, it gives CASSLGDHTDTQYF.